The 21 T cell receptor beta chains below all came from one sample that was sequenced in a study of Graves' ophthalmopathy and Graves' hyperthyroidism. Scientists amplified the TCR beta CDR3 regions from RNA transcripts. The first-round RT-PCR employed HTBI primers together with the Qiagen OneStep RT-PCR kit. A multiplex PCR was then performed as the second round. MiXCR was run by TCRdb on the multiplex PCR reads, yielding one entry per CDR3 protein. The data show some 240,000 distinct CDR3 sequences, around 42% seen once. The sequencing input was peripheral blood. Receptor source: an adult man with Graves' ophthalmopathy.

Concerning this clonotype: One base away lies a much larger clone, so this may be a sequencing read error. This chain connects TRBV10-3 to TRBJ2-7; D assignment may be TRBD1 or TRBD2 (5 bases each). CDR3 size: 13 residues. Germline CDR1 and CDR2: ENHRY and SYGVKD. The CDR3 nucleotides read TGTGCCAGCAGTGGGGTTGTCCGGGACCCTACCGACTTC. This translates into CASSGVVRDPTDF.

The chain recombines TRBV12-3 or TRBV12-4 with TRBJ1-2; TRBD1 aligns across 7 bases. J gave up 4 bases and V 7 bases, and 6 bases lay outside the gene matches. CDR3 length: 13 amino acids. The CDR3 coding sequence is TGTGCCAGCACCCGGGACAGCGTCTATGGCTACACCTTC. As protein: CASTRDSVYGYTF.

This chain connects TRBV24-1 to TRBJ1-3; possible D gene TRBD1, 6 bases. The ends were cut back, 0 bases at V and 1 base at J, with 18 bases in the middle. This CDR3 contains 19 residues. CDR1 is KGHDR and CDR2 is SFDVKD in the germline V gene. The CDR3, as DNA: TGTGCCACCAGTGATTTGTATTTGGGGGCGCGAGGTTCTGGAAACACCATATATTTT. It specifies CATSDLYLGARGSGNTIYF.

The genes are TRBV24-1 and TRBJ1-2, with TRBD1 identical over 9 bases. Unmatched junction bases numbered 7, after V lost 4 bases and J lost 5 bases. The CDR3 length is 15 residues. Looked up from germline, CDR1 is KGHDR and CDR2 is SFDVKD. CDR3 in amino acids: CATSEAGQGWYGYTF. The DNA for the CDR3 is TGTGCCACCAGTGAAGCCGGACAGGGGTGGTATGGCTACACCTTC.

The genes are TRBV6-8 and TRBJ1-1; D not resolved. With 5 bases removed from V and 1 base from J, the gap between germline ends came to 17 bases. Germline lookup yields CDR1 MNHGY and CDR2 SAAAGT. The CDR3 is 16 amino acids. Here the CDR3 reads CASSPTPAGGNTEAFF. CDR3 nucleotides: TGTGCCAGCAGTCCAACGCCCGCGGGCGGGAACACTGAAGCTTTCTTT.

The chain uses TRBV4-1 and TRBJ1-5; D call uncertain. Germline loops: CDR1 MGHRA, CDR2 YSYEKL. The ends were cut back, 3 bases at V and 5 bases at J, with 11 bases in the middle. The CDR3 sequence is 14 residues long. Written as DNA, the CDR3 is TGCGCCAGCAGCCATGGGAAAGGATATCAGCCCCAGCATTTT. It yields the protein CASSHGKGYQPQHF.

CDR3 DNA: TGTGCCAGCAGCTGGGGCCTAGAGGAGACCCAGTACTTC. Translation: CASSWGLEETQYF. The chain has TRBV7-3 and TRBJ2-5; possibly TRBD1 for D (5 bases). The germline gives CDR1 SGHTA, CDR2 FQGTGA. The CDR3 loop spans 13 amino acids. V lost 4 bases, J lost 5 bases, and 11 bases lay in between.

A note on this clonotype: The CDR3 end shows no conserved phenylalanine or tryptophan, and so a read error is likely. The gene calls are TRBV6-5 and TRBJ1-1, with D unclear. CDR1 MNHEY and CDR2 SVGAGI come from the germline V gene. V was pared by 2 bases and J by 3 bases, with 7 bases between. The CDR3 contains 13 residues. The CDR3 loop reads CASSYEAYTEAFL. The CDR3 DNA reads as TGTGCCAGCAGTTACGAGGCGTACACTGAAGCTTTCCTT.

This clonotype has a single count. Sequence at one end of the junction differs from germline and may be a read error. This chain joins TRBV10-3 and TRBJ2-7; D unclear. Germline values: CDR1 ENHRY, CDR2 SYGVKD. This CDR3 region has 13 residues. DNA for the CDR3: TGTGCCAGCAGTTACGTTGGGGTACTCGAGCAGTACTTC. Its protein product is CASSYVGVLEQYF.

This chain uses TRBV9 with TRBJ2-7, with D possibly called TRBD1 or TRBD2 (5 bases each). The CDR3 runs to 15 residues. CDR1 is SGDLS and CDR2 is YYNGEE in the germline V gene. With 4 bases removed from V and 5 bases from J, the gap between germline ends came to 19 bases. The CDR3 sequence: CASSLGPTTGDEQYF. The CDR3, as DNA: TGTGCCAGCAGCCTGGGACCGACGACCGGCGACGAGCAGTACTTC.

This clonotype was seen a few times. The chain employs TRBV19 and TRBJ1-4, with 7 nucleotides matching TRBD1. Germline V gives CDR1 LNHDA, CDR2 SQIVND (reference sequence). Losses at the gene ends were 5 bases for V and 0 bases for J; bases not matched to a gene: 3. The length of the CDR3 is 15 residues. Here the CDR3 reads CASSPGTATNEKLFF. CDR3 sequence (DNA): TGTGCCAGTAGTCCTGGGACAGCAACTAATGAAAAACTGTTTTTT.

The chain carries TRBV7-2 and TRBJ1-1; 7 nucleotides align to TRBD1. Germline V gives CDR1 SGHTA, CDR2 FQGNSA. The CDR3 has 12 amino acids. With 2 bases clipped from V and 8 bases from J, the junction kept 2 bases outside the gene matches. CDR3 amino acids: CASSLTTGEAFF. The CDR3 DNA reads as TGTGCCAGCAGCTTAACGACAGGGGAAGCTTTCTTT.

This clonotype was counted only a few times. The rearrangement joins TRBV29-1 to TRBJ1-6; tentative D call: TRBD1 (5 bases). Germline CDR1 and CDR2: SQVTM and ANQGSEA. The CDR3 is 14 amino acids. The V gene lost 4 bases and the J gene lost 4 bases, with 11 bases spanning the gap. The CDR3 bases are TGCAGCGTTGGCATAGACAGTTATAATTCACCCCTCCACTTT. It is translated as CSVGIDSYNSPLHF. The full variable domain, rest sourced from reference TRBV29-1 and TRBJ1-6, is SAVISQKPSRDICQRGTSLTIQCQVDSQVTMMFWYRQQPGQSLTLIATANQGSEATYESGFVIDKFPISRPNLTFSTLTVSNMSPEDSSIYLCSVGIDSYNSPLHFGNGTRLTVT.

The gene calls are TRBV12-3 or TRBV12-4 and TRBJ2-2; D could derive from TRBD1 or TRBD2 (5 bases each). The V end was cut by 5 bases, the J end by 4 bases, with 14 bases between. This CDR3 spans 15 amino acids. CDR3 DNA: TGTGCCAGCAGTCCCGGGACGGCGAGCACCGGGGAGCTGTTTTTT. As protein: CASSPGTASTGELFF.

As for this clonotype: Being one base from a much bigger clone, this may be a read error. In DNA, the CDR3 is TGTGCCACCAGCAGAGACATCTATGAAAAACTGTTTTTT. Amino acids: CATSRDIYEKLFF. V gene TRBV15 combines with J gene TRBJ1-4; D is ambiguous. CDR3 size: 13 residues. Deletions cut 0 bases from V and 6 bases from J, with 5 bases between. Germline V CDR1 and CDR2: LNHNV, YYDKDF (reference sequence).

In its sample, this clonotype was seen a few times. V is TRBV6-5 and J is TRBJ2-7; 7 bases agree with TRBD1. The CDR3 has 12 amino acids. V trimming: 5 bases; J trimming: 4 bases; junction bases outside the gene matches: 2. Per germline, CDR1 MNHEY and CDR2 SVGAGI. The CDR3 DNA reads TGTGCCAGCAGTGGACAGGATTACGAGCAGTACTTC. Residues: CASSGQDYEQYF.

There are a few counts of this clonotype. The rearrangement joins TRBV5-8 to TRBJ1-1; perhaps TRBD1 as D (6 bases). Between the trimmed V and J ends, which lost 3 bases and 4 bases, there was a span of 19 bases. CDR1 SGHTS and CDR2 YDEGEE come from the germline V gene. The CDR3 spans 16 residues. The CDR3 region is CASSSSLVTGTTEAFF. The CDR3 nucleotides read TGTGCCAGCAGCTCGTCCCTAGTCACAGGGACCACTGAAGCTTTCTTT.

This clonotype turned up a few times. V usage is TRBV20-1 and J usage is TRBJ2-7; 11 bases line up with TRBD2. V shed 6 bases, J shed 0 bases, and the junction held 1 base outside the gene matches. Germline V gene lookup returns CDR1 DFQATT and CDR2 SNEGSKA (reference sequence). The CDR3 is made up of 13 amino acids. The CDR3 region is CSAGTSGSYEQYF. The CDR3 DNA follows: TGCAGTGCCGGGACTAGCGGCTCCTACGAGCAGTACTTC.

In this sample, this clonotype turned up many times. The V call is TRBV29-1, the J call TRBJ1-2; 7 bases agree with TRBD1. After removal of 3 bases from V and 6 bases from J, the junction contained 4 bases not matched to a gene. The CDR3 extends over 12 amino acids. The germline V gene has CDR1 SQVTM and CDR2 ANQGSEA. The CDR3 sequence: CSVDGQGDGYTF. The CDR3 DNA follows: TGCAGCGTTGACGGTCAGGGGGATGGCTACACCTTC.

This chain connects TRBV12-3 or TRBV12-4 to TRBJ2-2, with 12 bases that match TRBD2. This CDR3 is 14 amino acids long. V was clipped by 6 bases and J by 5 bases; unmatched bases: 1. The CDR3 sequence: CASSGLAGTGELFF. In nucleotides, the CDR3 is TGTGCCAGCAGCGGACTAGCGGGAACCGGGGAGCTGTTTTTT.

In its sample, this clonotype was seen a few times. The genes are TRBV7-8 and TRBJ2-2, with unresolved D. Germline assignment: CDR1 SGHVS and CDR2 FQNEAQ. The germline V and J ends were trimmed by 4 bases and 13 bases, with 22 bases remaining between them. The CDR3 is 15 residues long. The CDR3 reads CASSSWTARQGVLFF. CDR3 DNA: TGTGCCAGCAGCTCTTGGACCGCTCGGCAAGGTGTGCTGTTTTTT.